This T cell receptor (beta chain) was sequenced in a study of patients and donors after allogeneic stem cell transplantation. This clonotype has only a few counts. Germline assignment: CDR1 LGHNA and CDR2 YSLEER. V was shortened by 2 bases and J by 4 bases, with 11 bases between the two germline ends. The CDR3 is 14 amino acids. From the RT-PCR reads, TCRdb called clonotypes with MiXCR, one entry per CDR3 protein. The sample consists of hundreds of thousands of distinct CDR3 sequences, 35% to 45% of them appearing once. The receptor's source is a human donor who was either an allogeneic HSCT recipient or a stem cell or donor lymphocyte infusion donor (not recorded which). It is not recorded whose cells these are; they may come from a transplant donor. The chain uses TRBV4-3 and TRBJ1-2; D is ambiguous. Sequencing was carried out using blood, either unsorted or a sorted T cell fraction (not recorded which). The CDR3 here is CASSQMGGTYGYTF. CDR3 sequence (DNA): TGCGCCAGCAGCCAAATGGGAGGAACCTATGGCTACACCTTC.